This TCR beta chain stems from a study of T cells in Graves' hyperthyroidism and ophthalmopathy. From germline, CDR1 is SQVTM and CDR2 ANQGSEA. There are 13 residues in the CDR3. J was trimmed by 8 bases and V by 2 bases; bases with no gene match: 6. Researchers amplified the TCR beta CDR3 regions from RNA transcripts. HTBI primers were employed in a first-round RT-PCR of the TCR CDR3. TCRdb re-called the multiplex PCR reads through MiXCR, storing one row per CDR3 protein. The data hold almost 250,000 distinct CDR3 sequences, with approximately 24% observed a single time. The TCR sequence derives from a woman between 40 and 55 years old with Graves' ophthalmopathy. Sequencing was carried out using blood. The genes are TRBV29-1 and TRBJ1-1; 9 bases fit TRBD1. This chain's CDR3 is CSVERTGALEAFF. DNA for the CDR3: TGCAGCGTTGAACGGACAGGGGCCCTCGAAGCTTTCTTT.